These 3 T cell receptor beta chains share one sample of origin, sequenced in a study of CD8+ T cells in alopecia areata. Markers used for sorting pooled cutaneous lymph node cells were CD4, CD8alpha, NKG2D, NKG2ACE and others. Extraction and reverse transcription of RNA yielded cDNA as the sequencing template. Data came from immunoSEQ multiplex PCR; TCRdb stores just in-frame clones and leaves some out. The sample has over 15,000 clones, none seen only once. The sequenced material came from CD8+ T cells sorted from a lymph node. These receptors came from a C3H/HeJ mouse with alopecia areata. Strain MHC haplotype: H2-k.

In its sample, this clone was seen a few times. The germline and genes are mouse ones. The sequence runs out 4 residues before the end of the CDR3; the remainder is reconstructed from the germline J gene. The rearrangement uses TRBV1 and TRBJ2-5; 9 positions match TRBD1. Per the germline V gene, CDR1 is NSQYPW and CDR2 is LRSPGD (reference sequence). This CDR3 comprises 14 residues. The chain's CDR3 is CTCSADGTGDTQYF. CDR3 DNA, as far as it was read: TGCACCTGCAGTGCAGATGGGACAGGGGAC.

As regards this clone: Gene and germline names: mouse. The read ends 4 residues before the CDR3 terminus; that terminus is restored from the germline J gene. The chain links TRBV1 to TRBJ2-1, with 11 bases aligning to TRBD2. From germline, CDR1 is NSQYPW and CDR2 LRSPGD (reference sequence). The V and J ends lost 0 bases and 6 bases, in that order; junction bases with no gene match: 1. The CDR3 totals 15 residues. The sequenced CDR3 bases are TGCACCTGCAGTGCAGATGGGACTGGGGGTGCT. Its translation is CTCSADGTGGA. Given in full, the CDR3 is CTCSADGTGGAEQFF. The variable domain in full, with the rest retrieved from reference TRBV1 and TRBJ2-1, is VTLLEQNPRWRLVPRGQAVNLRCILKNSQYPWMSWYQQDLQKQLQWLFTLRSPGDKEVKSLPGADYLATRVTDTELRLQVANMSQGRTLYCTCSADGTGGAEQFFGPGTRLTVL.

As regards this clone: Mouse gene names apply. The read comes to an end 4 residues before the CDR3 does, leaving the germline J gene to fill in the end. V and J are TRBV29 and TRBJ2-1; TRBD2 matches at 9 bases. Germline V lookup: CDR1 MSHET, CDR2 SYDVDS. This CDR3 has 14 amino acids. After removal of 6 bases from V and 1 base from J, the junction contained 1 base not matched to a gene. Incomplete CDR3 DNA: TGTGCTAGCAGAGACTGGGGGAACTATGCT. It specifies CASRDWGNYA. The full CDR3 reads CASRDWGNYAEQFF.